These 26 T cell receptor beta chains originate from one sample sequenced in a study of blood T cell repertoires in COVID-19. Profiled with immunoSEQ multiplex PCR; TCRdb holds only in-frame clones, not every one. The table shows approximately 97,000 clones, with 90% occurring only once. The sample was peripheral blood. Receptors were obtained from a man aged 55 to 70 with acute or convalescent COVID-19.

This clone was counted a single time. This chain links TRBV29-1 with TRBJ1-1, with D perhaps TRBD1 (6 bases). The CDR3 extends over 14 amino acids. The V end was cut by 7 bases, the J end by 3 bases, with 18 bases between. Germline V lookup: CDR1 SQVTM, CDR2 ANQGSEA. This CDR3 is CSGGGHGGDTEAFF. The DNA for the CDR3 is TGCAGCGGGGGGGGCCATGGAGGGGACACTGAAGCTTTCTTT.

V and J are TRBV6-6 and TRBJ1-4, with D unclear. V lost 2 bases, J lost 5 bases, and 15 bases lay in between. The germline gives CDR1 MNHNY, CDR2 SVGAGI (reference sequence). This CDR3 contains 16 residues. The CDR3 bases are TGTGCCAGCAGTTACGGACCCCGGGAGTTCAATGAAAAACTGTTTTTT. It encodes CASSYGPREFNEKLFF.

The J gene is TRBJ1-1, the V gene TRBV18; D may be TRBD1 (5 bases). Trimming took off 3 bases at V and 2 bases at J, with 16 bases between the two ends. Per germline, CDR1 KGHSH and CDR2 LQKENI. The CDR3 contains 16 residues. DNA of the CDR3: TGTGCCAGCTCACCTTTTAAGGGAGGGGACAACACTGAAGCTTTCTTT. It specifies CASSPFKGGDNTEAFF.

CDR3 in DNA: TGTGCCAGCAGCTTGGGCCGGACTTCTGGAAACACCATATATTTT. Its translation is CASSLGRTSGNTIYF. This chain joins TRBV5-4 and TRBJ1-3; D is undetermined. Trimming pared 0 bases from V and 1 base from J, leaving 8 bases between. CDR1 and CDR2 from the germline V gene are SGHNT and YYREEE (reference sequence). The CDR3 has 15 residues.

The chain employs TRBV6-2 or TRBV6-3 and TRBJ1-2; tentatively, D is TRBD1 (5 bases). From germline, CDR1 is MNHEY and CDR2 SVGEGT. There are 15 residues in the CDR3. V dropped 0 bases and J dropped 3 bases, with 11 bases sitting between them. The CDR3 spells CASSYSAETDYGYTF. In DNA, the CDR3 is TGTGCCAGCAGTTACTCCGCCGAGACAGACTATGGCTACACCTTC.

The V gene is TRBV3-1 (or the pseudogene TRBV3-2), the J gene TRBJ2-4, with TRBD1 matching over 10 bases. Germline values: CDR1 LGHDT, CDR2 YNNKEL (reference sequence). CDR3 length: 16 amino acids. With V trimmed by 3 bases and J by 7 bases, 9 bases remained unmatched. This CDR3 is CASSQGSRTGGNIQYF. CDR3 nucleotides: TGTGCCAGCAGCCAGGGTAGCCGGACAGGGGGTAACATTCAGTACTTC.

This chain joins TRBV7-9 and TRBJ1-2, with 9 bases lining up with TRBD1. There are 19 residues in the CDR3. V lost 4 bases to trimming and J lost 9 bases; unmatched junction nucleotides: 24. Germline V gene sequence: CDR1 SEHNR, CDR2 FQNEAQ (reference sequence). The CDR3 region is CASSSNVRDRVVPSQSYTF. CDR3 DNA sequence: TGTGCCAGCAGCTCAAACGTCCGGGACAGGGTAGTCCCTTCCCAAAGCTACACCTTC.

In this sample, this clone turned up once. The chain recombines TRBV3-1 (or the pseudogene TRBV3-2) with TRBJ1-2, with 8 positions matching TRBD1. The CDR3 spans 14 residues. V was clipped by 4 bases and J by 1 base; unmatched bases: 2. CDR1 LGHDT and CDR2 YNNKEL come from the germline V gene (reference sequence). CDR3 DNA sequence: TGTGCCAGCAGCCCCGGACAGGGTAACTATGGCTACACCTTC. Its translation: CASSPGQGNYGYTF.

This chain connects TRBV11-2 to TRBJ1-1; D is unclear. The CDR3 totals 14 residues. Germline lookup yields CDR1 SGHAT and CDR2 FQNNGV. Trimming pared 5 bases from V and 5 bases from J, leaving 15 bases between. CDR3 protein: CASSPRTQMTEAFF. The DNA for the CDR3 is TGTGCCAGCAGCCCTAGGACTCAAATGACTGAAGCTTTCTTT. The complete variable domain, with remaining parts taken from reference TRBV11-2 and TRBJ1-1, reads EAGVAQSPRYKIIEKRQSVAFWCNPISGHATLYWYQQILGQGPKLLIQFQNNGVVDDSQLPKDRFSAERLKGVDSTLKIQPAKLEDSAVYLCASSPRTQMTEAFFGQGTRLTVV.

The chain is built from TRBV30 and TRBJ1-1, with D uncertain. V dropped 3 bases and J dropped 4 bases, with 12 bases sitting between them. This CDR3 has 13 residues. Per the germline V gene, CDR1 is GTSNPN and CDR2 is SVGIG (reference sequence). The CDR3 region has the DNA TGTGCCTGGAGCCCTCGCGGGCCCACTGAAGCTTTCTTT. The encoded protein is CAWSPRGPTEAFF.

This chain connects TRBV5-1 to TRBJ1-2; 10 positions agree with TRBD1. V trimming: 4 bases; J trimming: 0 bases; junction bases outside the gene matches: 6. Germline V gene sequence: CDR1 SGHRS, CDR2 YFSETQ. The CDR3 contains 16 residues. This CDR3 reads CASSPTGGPPNYGYTF. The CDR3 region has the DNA TGCGCCAGCAGCCCGACAGGGGGCCCCCCTAACTATGGCTACACCTTC. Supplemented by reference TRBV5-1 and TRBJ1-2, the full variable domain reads KAGVTQTPRYLIKTRGQQVTLSCSPISGHRSVSWYQQTPGQGLQFLFEYFSETQRNKGNFPGRFSGRQFSNSRSEMNVSTLELGDSALYLCASSPTGGPPNYGYTFGSGTRLTVV.

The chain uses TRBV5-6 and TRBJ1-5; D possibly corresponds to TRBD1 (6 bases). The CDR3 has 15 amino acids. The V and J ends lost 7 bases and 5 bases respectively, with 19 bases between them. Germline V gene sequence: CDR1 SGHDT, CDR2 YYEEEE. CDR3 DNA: TGTGCCAGCTATGAGGGGGGGCAGGGGCATCAGCCCCAGCATTTT. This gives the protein CASYEGGQGHQPQHF.

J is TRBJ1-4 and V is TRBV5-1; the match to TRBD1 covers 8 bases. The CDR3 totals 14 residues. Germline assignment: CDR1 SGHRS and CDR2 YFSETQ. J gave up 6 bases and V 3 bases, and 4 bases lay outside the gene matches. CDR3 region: CASSSGGKDEKLFF. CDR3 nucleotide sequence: TGCGCCAGCAGCTCAGGGGGCAAGGATGAAAAACTGTTTTTT.

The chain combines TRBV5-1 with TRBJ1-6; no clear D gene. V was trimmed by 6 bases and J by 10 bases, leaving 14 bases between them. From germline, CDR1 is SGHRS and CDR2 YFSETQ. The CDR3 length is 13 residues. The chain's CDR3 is CASTERERSPLHF. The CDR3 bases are TGCGCCAGCACTGAGCGGGAGCGATCACCCCTCCACTTT.

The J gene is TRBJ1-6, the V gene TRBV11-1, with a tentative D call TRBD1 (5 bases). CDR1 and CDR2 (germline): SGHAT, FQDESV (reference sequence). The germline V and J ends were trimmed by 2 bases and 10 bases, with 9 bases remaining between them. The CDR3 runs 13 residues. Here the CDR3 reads CASSLFQGSPLHF. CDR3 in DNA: TGTGCCAGCAGCTTATTTCAGGGCTCACCCCTCCACTTT.

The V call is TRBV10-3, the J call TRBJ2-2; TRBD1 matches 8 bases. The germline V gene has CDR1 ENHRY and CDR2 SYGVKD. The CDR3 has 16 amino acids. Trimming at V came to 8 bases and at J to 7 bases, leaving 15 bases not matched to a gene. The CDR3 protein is CAIGRRGLIVNGELFF. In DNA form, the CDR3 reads TGTGCCATCGGTCGCAGGGGGCTGATCGTGAACGGGGAGCTGTTTTTT.

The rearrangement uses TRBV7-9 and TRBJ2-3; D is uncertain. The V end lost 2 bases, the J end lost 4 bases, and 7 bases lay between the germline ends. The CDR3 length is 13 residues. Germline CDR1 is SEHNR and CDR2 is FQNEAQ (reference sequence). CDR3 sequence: CASSLREPDTQYF. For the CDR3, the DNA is TGTGCCAGCAGCTTAAGAGAGCCAGATACGCAGTATTTT.

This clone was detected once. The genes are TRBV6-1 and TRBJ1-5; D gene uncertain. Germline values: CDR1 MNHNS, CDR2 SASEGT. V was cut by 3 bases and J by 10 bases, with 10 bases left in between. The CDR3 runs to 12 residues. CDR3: CASSEYPGPQHF. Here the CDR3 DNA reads TGTGCCAGCAGTGAGTACCCGGGACCCCAGCATTTT.

CDR3 residues: CASSPYDRWDTEAFF. In nucleotides, the CDR3 is TGTGCCAGCAGTCCTTATGACAGGTGGGACACTGAAGCTTTCTTT. The J gene is TRBJ1-1, the V gene TRBV6-5; possibly TRBD1 for D (6 bases). This CDR3 spans 15 amino acids. Per the germline V gene, CDR1 is MNHEY and CDR2 is SVGAGI. With 5 bases removed from V and 3 bases from J, the gap between germline ends came to 16 bases.

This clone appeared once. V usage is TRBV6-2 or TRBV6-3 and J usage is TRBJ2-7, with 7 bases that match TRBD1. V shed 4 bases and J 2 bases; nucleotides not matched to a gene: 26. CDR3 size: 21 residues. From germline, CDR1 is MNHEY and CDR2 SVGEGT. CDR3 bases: TGTGCCAGCAGTTCTACCGAAATACAATCGGAACAGGGGCGGCCGACCTACGAGCAGTACTTC. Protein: CASSSTEIQSEQGRPTYEQYF.

The CDR3: CASSSQDTNTGELFF. The CDR3 DNA reads as TGTGCCAGCAGTTCACAGGATACGAACACCGGGGAGCTGTTTTTT. The rearrangement joins TRBV6-6 to TRBJ2-2, with D perhaps matching TRBD1 (5 bases). The CDR3 sequence is 15 residues long. CDR1 is MNHNY and CDR2 is SVGAGI in the germline V gene (reference sequence). The V end was cut by 4 bases, the J end by 0 bases, with 9 bases between.

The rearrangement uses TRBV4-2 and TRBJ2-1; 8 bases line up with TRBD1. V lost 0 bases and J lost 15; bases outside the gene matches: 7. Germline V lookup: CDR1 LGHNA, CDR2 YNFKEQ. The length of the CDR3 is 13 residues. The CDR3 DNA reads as TGTGCCAGCAGCCAAGATGAGGCGGGGACAGGGTTCTTC. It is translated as CASSQDEAGTGFF.

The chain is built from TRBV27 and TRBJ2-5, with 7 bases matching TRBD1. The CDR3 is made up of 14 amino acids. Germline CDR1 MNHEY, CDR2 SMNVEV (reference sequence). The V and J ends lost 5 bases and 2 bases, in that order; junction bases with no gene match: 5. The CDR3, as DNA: TGTGCCAGCAGTAACACAGGGGAACAAGAGACCCAGTACTTC. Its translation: CASSNTGEQETQYF.

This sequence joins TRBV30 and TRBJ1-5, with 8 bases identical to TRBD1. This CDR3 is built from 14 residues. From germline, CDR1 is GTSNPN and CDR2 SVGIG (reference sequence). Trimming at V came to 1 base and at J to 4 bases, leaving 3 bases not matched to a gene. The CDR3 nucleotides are TGTGCCTGGAGTGGAGGACAGGGAAATCAGCCCCAGCATTTT. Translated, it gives CAWSGGQGNQPQHF.

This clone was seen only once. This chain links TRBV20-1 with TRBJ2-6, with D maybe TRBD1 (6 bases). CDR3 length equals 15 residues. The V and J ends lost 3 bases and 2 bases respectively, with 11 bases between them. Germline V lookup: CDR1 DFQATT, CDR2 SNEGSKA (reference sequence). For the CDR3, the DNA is TGCAGTGCTAGTGTGGCAGGGGCTGGGGCCAACGTCCTGACTTTC. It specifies CSASVAGAGANVLTF.

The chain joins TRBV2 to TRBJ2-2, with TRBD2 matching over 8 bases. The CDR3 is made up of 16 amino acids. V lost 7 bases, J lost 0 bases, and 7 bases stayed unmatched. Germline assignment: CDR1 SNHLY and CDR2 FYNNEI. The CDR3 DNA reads TGTGCCAGCAAGCGGGGGCCCTTCCCGAACACCGGGGAGCTGTTTTTT. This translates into CASKRGPFPNTGELFF.